The 16 T cell receptor beta chains below were found in one sample sequenced in a study of T cells in Graves' hyperthyroidism and ophthalmopathy. The TCR beta CDR3 regions underwent amplification using RNA transcripts as the source. Primed by the HTBI set, a first-round RT-PCR was run on the TCR CDR3. TCRdb re-derived calls from the multiplex PCR reads in MiXCR, one entry per CDR3 protein. The repertoire holds approximately 600,000 distinct CDR3 sequences, around 20% seen once, with roughly a third in the top ten. The sample taken for sequencing was blood. Receptors were obtained from a man aged 25-45 years with Graves' ophthalmopathy.

This chain connects TRBV7-9 to TRBJ2-2; perhaps TRBD1 as D (5 bases). The CDR3 has 14 amino acids. Germline CDR1 is SEHNR and CDR2 is FQNEAQ (reference sequence). V dropped 6 bases and J dropped 3 bases, with 11 bases sitting between them. CDR3: CASSYDSYTGELFF. The CDR3 DNA follows: TGTGCCAGCAGTTATGACAGCTACACCGGGGAGCTGTTTTTT.

The chain recombines TRBV4-1 with TRBJ1-3; 7 bases match TRBD1. CDR3 length equals 16 residues. CDR1 and CDR2 (germline): MGHRA, YSYEKL. J was trimmed by 0 bases and V by 4 bases; bases with no gene match: 6. CDR3: CASSRQGPISGNTIYF. For the CDR3, the DNA is TGCGCCAGCAGCCGACAGGGACCAATCTCTGGAAACACCATATATTTT.

This clonotype turned up a few times. V gene TRBV5-1 combines with J gene TRBJ2-7; D not certain. This CDR3 is 14 amino acids long. V was shortened by 4 bases and J by 3 bases, with 14 bases between the two germline ends. Germline CDR1 reads SGHRS; CDR2 reads YFSETQ. The chain's CDR3 is CASSPDLSNYEQYF. CDR3 coding DNA: TGCGCCAGCAGCCCCGATTTGTCTAACTACGAGCAGTACTTC.

CDR3 residues: CSARDVMGTSGRAADTQYF. The CDR3 DNA reads as TGCAGTGCTAGAGATGTTATGGGGACTAGCGGGAGGGCTGCAGATACGCAGTATTTT. The chain links TRBV20-1 to TRBJ2-3; 16 nucleotides agree with TRBD2. The length of the CDR3 is 19 residues. CDR1 is DFQATT, CDR2 SNEGSKA, per germline (reference sequence). Losses at the gene ends were 0 bases for V and 4 bases for J; bases not matched to a gene: 10.

This clonotype was seen repeatedly, ten times or more. The rearrangement joins TRBV10-3 to TRBJ2-7; D could derive from TRBD1 or TRBD2 (5 bases each). Germline V gene sequence: CDR1 ENHRY, CDR2 SYGVKD. Trimming pared 7 bases from V and 0 bases from J, leaving 16 bases between. There are 15 residues in the CDR3. The DNA for the CDR3 is TGTGCCATCAAATCCGTGAACGGGGCCTCCTACGAGCAGTACTTC. Translated, it gives CAIKSVNGASYEQYF.

This chain links TRBV6-1 with TRBJ2-3; possible D gene TRBD2, 6 bases. Trimming pared 0 bases from V and 0 bases from J, leaving 7 bases between. CDR3 length: 15 residues. From germline, CDR1 is MNHNS and CDR2 SASEGT. CDR3 bases: TGTGCCAGCAGTGAAGCGGCGGGGAGCACAGATACGCAGTATTTT. This gives the protein CASSEAAGSTDTQYF.

The sample holds many counts of this clonotype. The chain recombines TRBV30 with TRBJ1-2, with 7 bases identical to TRBD1. Germline CDR1 GTSNPN, CDR2 SVGIG (reference sequence). The CDR3 runs to 14 residues. With V trimmed by 3 bases and J by 3 bases, 7 bases remained unmatched. The CDR3 protein is CAWSLRDSYYGYTF. DNA of the CDR3: TGTGCCTGGAGCCTCCGGGACAGCTACTATGGCTACACCTTC.

This clonotype was detected only a few times. J is TRBJ2-7 and V is TRBV2; weak D call: TRBD2 (6 bases). The CDR3 contains 14 residues. Germline-derived CDR1 and CDR2 are SNHLY and FYNNEI. V was pared by 1 base and J by 5 bases, with 12 bases between. Written as DNA, the CDR3 is TGTGCCAGCAGTGAAGGGAGGGGCGTCAACGAGCAGTACTTC. This encodes CASSEGRGVNEQYF.

The chain recombines TRBV28 with TRBJ1-4; 7 bases line up with TRBD1. Losses at the gene ends were 6 bases for V and 8 bases for J; bases not matched to a gene: 3. Germline V CDR1 and CDR2: MDHEN, SYDVKM. The CDR3 sequence is 12 residues long. The CDR3 region has the DNA TGTGCCAGCAGCCAACAGGGGGAAAAACTGTTTTTT. Its translation is CASSQQGEKLFF.

With regard to this clonotype: This may arise from a read error, as a much more abundant clone is one base away. The gene calls are TRBV2 and TRBJ1-2; 7 nucleotides align to TRBD1. CDR1 is SNHLY and CDR2 is FYNNEI in the germline V gene. The CDR3 totals 14 residues. DNA of the CDR3: TGTGCCGGCAGTGACCCAGGGGGGAACTATGGCTACACCTTC. It specifies CAGSDPGGNYGYTF.

The V call is TRBV28, the J call TRBJ1-3; TRBD1 agrees at 7 bases. The CDR3 spans 16 residues. The junction had 9 bases not matched to a gene; V was cut back by 7 bases and J by 0 bases. Per the germline V gene, CDR1 is MDHEN and CDR2 is SYDVKM. CDR3 bases: TGTGCCAGCACAGAGGGACAGATACTCTCTGGAAACACCATATATTTT. The encoded protein is CASTEGQILSGNTIYF.

The gene calls are TRBV24-1 and TRBJ2-5; the D call may be TRBD1 or TRBD2 (5 bases each). CDR3 size: 16 residues. V gave up 4 bases and J gave up 5 bases, with 19 bases separating them. From germline, CDR1 is KGHDR and CDR2 SFDVKD. The CDR3 bases are TGTGCCACCAGTGAATCGGGACCGGGTCGACGGGAGACCCAGTACTTC. It is translated as CATSESGPGRRETQYF.

The rearrangement uses TRBV2 and TRBJ2-1; 9 nucleotides agree with TRBD1. Germline CDR1 is SNHLY and CDR2 is FYNNEI. This CDR3 has 20 amino acids. Losses at the gene ends were 6 bases for V and 6 bases for J; bases not matched to a gene: 24. CDR3 amino acids: CASSQGGQQGARVTGNEQFF. Here the CDR3 DNA reads TGTGCCAGCAGCCAAGGGGGACAACAGGGGGCTCGCGTCACGGGCAATGAGCAGTTCTTC.

J is TRBJ2-1 and V is TRBV5-1; D may match TRBD1 or TRBD2 (5 bases each). Deletions cut 3 bases from V and 5 bases from J, with 9 bases between. This CDR3 has 13 amino acids. Germline V gene sequence: CDR1 SGHRS, CDR2 YFSETQ. The CDR3 sequence is CASSYGANNEQFF. CDR3 DNA: TGCGCCAGCAGCTACGGGGCAAACAATGAGCAGTTCTTC.

This clonotype turned up a few times. The chain employs TRBV5-1 and TRBJ1-4; D may be TRBD1 (5 bases). The CDR3 length is 15 residues. V was pared by 0 bases and J by 4 bases, with 10 bases between. Germline lookup yields CDR1 SGHRS and CDR2 YFSETQ. This CDR3 is CASSLAAQGNEKLFF. The CDR3 DNA sequence: TGCGCCAGCAGCTTGGCCGCTCAGGGTAATGAAAAACTGTTTTTT.

A few counts support this clonotype. CDR3 in amino acids: CAISERPLSTSGRTDTQYF. The DNA of the CDR3 is TGTGCCATCAGTGAGCGGCCTCTTTCGACTAGCGGGAGAACAGATACGCAGTATTTT. This chain links TRBV10-3 with TRBJ2-3, with 12 bases fitting TRBD2. Germline V gene lookup returns CDR1 ENHRY and CDR2 SYGVKD. With 2 bases clipped from V and 3 bases from J, the junction kept 12 bases outside the gene matches. CDR3 size: 19 residues.